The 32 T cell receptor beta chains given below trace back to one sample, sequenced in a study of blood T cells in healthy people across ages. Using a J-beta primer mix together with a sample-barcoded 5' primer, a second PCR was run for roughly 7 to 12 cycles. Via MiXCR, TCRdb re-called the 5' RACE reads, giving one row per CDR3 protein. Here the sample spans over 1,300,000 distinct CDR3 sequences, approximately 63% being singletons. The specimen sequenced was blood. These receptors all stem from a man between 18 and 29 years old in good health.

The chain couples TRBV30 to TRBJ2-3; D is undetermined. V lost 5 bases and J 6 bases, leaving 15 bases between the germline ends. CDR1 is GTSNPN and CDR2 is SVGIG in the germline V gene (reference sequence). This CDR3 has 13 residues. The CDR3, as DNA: TGTGCCTGGTCTTTACGTGGGCTTGATACGCAGTATTTT. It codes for CAWSLRGLDTQYF.

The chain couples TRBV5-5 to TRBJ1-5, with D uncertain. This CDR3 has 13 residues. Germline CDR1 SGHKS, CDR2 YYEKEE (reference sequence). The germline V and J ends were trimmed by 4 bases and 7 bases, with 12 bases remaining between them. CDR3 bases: TGTGCCAGCAGCGGGGTGGAGCAACAGCCCCAGCATTTT. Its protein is CASSGVEQQPQHF. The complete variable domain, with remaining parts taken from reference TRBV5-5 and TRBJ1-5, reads DAGVTQSPTHLIKTRGQQVTLRCSPISGHKSVSWYQQVLGQGPQFIFQYYEKEERGRGNFPDRFSARQFPNYSSELNVNALLLGDSALYLCASSGVEQQPQHFGDGTRLSIL.

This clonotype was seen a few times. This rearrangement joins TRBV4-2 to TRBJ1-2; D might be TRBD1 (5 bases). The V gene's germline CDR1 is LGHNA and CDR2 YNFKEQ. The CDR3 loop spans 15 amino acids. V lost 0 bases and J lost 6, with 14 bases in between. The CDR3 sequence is CASSQEINRDHGYTF. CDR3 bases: TGTGCCAGCAGCCAAGAGATCAATCGGGACCATGGCTACACCTTC.

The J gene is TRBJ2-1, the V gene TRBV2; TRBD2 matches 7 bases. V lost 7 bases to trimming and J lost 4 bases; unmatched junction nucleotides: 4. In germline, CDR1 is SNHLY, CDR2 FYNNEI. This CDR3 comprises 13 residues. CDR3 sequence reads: CASTGRGYNEQFF. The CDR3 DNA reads TGTGCCAGCACGGGGAGGGGATACAATGAGCAGTTCTTC.

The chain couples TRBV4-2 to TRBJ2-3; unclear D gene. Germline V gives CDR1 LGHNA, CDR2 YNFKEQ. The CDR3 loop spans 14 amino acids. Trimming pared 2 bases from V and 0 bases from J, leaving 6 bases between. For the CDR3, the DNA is TGTGCCAGCAGCCAACAGCCCAGCACAGATACGCAGTATTTT. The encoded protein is CASSQQPSTDTQYF.

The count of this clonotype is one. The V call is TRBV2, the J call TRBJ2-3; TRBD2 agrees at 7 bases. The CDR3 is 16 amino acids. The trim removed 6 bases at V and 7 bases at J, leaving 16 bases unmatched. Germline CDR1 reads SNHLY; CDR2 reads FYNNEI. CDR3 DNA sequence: TGTGCCAGCAGCGGTACCGGGACTACTCTCTTGAATACGCAGTATTTT. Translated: CASSGTGTTLLNTQYF.

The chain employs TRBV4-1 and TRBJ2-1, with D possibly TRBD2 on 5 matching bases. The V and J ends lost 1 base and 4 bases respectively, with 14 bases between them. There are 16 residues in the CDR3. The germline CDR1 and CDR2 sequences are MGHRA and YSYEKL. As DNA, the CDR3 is TGCGCCAGCAGCCAAGCCCCCGGGCAGCGGTACAATGAGCAGTTCTTC. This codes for CASSQAPGQRYNEQFF.

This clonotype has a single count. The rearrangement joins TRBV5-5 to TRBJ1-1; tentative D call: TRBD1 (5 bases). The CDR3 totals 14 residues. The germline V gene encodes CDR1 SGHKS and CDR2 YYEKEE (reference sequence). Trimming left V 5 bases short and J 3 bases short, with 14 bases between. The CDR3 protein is CASRIGTGYTEAFF. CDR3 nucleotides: TGTGCCAGCAGGATCGGTACAGGTTACACTGAAGCTTTCTTT.

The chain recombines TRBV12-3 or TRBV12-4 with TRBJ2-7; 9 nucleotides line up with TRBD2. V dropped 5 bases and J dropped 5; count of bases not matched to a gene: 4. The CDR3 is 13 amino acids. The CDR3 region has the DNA TGTGCCAGCAGTGCTAGCGGGGAGAACGAGCAGTACTTC. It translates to CASSASGENEQYF.

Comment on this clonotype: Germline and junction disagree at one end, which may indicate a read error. The CDR3: CASSSLGSRDTQYF. CDR3 DNA: TGCGCCAGCAGCTCCCTGGGGAGCAGAGATACGCAGTATTTT. V usage is TRBV5-1 and J usage is TRBJ2-3, with D tentatively TRBD2 (5 bases). The CDR3 is 14 residues long. Germline values: CDR1 SGHRS, CDR2 YFSETQ.

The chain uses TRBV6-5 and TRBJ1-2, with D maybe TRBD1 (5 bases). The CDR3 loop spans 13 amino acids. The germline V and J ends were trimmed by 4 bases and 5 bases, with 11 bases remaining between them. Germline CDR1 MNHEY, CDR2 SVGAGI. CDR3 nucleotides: TGTGCCAGCAGTTTTAGTACAGGTTATGGCTACACCTTC. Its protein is CASSFSTGYGYTF.

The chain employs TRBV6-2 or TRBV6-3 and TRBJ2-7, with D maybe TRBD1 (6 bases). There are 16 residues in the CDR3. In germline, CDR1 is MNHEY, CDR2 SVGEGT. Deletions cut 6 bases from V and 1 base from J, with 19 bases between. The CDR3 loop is CASSPPDRAFSYEQYF. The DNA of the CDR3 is TGTGCCAGCAGCCCTCCGGACAGAGCCTTTTCCTACGAGCAGTACTTC.

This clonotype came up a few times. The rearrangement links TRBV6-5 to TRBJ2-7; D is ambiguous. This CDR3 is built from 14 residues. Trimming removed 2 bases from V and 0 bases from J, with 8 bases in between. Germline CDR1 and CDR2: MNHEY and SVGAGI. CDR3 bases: TGTGCCAGCAGTTACGTAGACAACTCCTACGAGCAGTACTTC. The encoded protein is CASSYVDNSYEQYF.

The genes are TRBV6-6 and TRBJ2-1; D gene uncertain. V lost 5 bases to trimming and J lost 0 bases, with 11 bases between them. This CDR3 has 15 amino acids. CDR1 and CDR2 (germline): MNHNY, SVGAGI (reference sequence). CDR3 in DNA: TGTGCCAGCAGTCCCCTAGATTCCTCCTACAATGAGCAGTTCTTC. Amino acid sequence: CASSPLDSSYNEQFF.

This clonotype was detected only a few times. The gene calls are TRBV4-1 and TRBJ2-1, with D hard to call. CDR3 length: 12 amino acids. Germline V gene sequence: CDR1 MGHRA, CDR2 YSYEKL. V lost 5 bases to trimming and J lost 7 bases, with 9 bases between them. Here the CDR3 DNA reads TGCGCCAGCAGCGTCGATCTAAATGAGCAGTTCTTC. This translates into CASSVDLNEQFF.

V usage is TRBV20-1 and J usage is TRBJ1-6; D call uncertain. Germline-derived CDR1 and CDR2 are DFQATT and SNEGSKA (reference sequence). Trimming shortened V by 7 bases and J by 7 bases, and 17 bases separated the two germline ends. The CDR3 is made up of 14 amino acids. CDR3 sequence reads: CSVRRSLPNSPLHF. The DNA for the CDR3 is TGCAGTGTTCGGAGGAGCTTACCCAATTCACCCCTCCACTTT.

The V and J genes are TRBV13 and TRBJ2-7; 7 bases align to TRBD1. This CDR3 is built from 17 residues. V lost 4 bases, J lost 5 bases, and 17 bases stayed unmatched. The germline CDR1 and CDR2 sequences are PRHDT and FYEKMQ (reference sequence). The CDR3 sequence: CASSSANDRVTLDEQYF. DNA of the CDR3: TGTGCCAGCAGCTCAGCCAACGACAGGGTAACACTAGACGAGCAGTACTTC.

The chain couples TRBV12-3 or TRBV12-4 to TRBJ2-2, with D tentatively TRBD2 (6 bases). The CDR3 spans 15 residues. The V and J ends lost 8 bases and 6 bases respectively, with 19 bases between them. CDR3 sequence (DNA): TGTGCCAGCTTTCCAATCGGAGGGAAGCCCGGGGAGCTGTTTTTT. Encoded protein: CASFPIGGKPGELFF.

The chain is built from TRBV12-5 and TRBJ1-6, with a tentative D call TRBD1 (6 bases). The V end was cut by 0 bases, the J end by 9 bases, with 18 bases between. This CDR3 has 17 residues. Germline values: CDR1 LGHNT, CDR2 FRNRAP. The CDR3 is CASGLVGTQDSRSPLHF. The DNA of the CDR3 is TGTGCTAGTGGTTTGGTAGGAACCCAGGACAGCCGTTCACCCCTCCACTTT. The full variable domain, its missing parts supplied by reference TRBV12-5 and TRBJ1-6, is DARVTQTPRHKVTEMGQEVTMRCQPILGHNTVFWYRQTMMQGLELLAYFRNRAPLDDSGMPKDRFSAEMPDATLATLKIQPSEPRDSAVYFCASGLVGTQDSRSPLHFGNGTRLTVT.

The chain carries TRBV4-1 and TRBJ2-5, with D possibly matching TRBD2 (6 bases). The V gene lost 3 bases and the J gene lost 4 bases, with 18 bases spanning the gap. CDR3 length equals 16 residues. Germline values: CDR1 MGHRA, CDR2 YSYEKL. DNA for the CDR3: TGCGCCAGCAGCCACATCCCGTGGGGGGTGGTAGAGACCCAGTACTTC. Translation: CASSHIPWGVVETQYF.

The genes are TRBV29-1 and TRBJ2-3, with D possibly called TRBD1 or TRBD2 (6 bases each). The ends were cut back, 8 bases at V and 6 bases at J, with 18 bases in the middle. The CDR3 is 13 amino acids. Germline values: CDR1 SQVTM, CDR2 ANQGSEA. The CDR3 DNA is TGCAGCCACCCCGGAGGGGGGATTGATACGCAGTATTTT. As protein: CSHPGGGIDTQYF.

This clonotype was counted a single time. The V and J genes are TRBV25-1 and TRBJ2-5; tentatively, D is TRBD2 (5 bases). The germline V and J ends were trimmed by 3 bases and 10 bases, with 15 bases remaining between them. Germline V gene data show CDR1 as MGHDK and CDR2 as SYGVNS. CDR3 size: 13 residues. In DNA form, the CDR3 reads TGTGCCAGCAGTGACTGGGCGACTACACTCCAGTACTTC. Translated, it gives CASSDWATTLQYF.

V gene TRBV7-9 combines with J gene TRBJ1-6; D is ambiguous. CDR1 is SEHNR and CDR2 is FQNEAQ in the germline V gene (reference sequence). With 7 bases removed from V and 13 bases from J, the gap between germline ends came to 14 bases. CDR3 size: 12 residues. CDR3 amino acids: CASNLGRGPLHF. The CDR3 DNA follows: TGTGCCAGCAACCTAGGAAGAGGGCCCCTCCACTTT.

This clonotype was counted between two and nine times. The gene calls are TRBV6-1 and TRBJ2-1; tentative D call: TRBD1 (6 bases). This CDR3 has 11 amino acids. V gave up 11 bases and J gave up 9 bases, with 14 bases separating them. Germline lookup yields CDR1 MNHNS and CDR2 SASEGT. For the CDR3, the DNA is TGTGCCCTCAGGGGCCCCGGTGAGCAGTTCTTC. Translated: CALRGPGEQFF.

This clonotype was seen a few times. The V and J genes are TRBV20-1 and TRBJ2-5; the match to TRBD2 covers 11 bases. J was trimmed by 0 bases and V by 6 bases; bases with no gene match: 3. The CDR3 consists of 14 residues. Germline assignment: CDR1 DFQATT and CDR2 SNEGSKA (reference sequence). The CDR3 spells CSATGLADQETQYF. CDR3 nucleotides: TGCAGTGCCACGGGACTAGCGGACCAAGAGACCCAGTACTTC.

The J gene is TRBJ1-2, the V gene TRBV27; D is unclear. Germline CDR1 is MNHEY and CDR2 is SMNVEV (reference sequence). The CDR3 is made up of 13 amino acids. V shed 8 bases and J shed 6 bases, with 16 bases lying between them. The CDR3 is CASRPAGIDGYTF. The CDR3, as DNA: TGTGCCAGCCGGCCCGCTGGGATTGATGGCTACACCTTC.

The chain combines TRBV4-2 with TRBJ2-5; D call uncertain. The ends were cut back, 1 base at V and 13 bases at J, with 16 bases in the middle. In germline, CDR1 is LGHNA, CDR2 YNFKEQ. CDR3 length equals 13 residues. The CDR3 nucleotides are TGTGCCAGCAGCCAAGGGGCGTCGGCCGCTTCGTACTTC. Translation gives CASSQGASAASYF.

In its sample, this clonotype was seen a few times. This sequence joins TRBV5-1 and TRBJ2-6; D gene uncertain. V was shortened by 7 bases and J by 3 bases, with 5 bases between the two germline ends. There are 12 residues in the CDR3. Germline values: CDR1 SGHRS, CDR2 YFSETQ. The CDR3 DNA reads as TGCGCCAGCTTCGGTGGGGCCAACGTCCTGACTTTC. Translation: CASFGGANVLTF.

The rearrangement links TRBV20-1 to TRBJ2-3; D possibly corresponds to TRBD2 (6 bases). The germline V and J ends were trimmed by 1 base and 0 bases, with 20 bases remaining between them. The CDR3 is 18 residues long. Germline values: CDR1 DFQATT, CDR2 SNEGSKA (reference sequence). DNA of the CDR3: TGCAGTGCTAGAGGTCGGGAGATAACAGTGTTCAGCACAGATACGCAGTATTTT. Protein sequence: CSARGREITVFSTDTQYF.

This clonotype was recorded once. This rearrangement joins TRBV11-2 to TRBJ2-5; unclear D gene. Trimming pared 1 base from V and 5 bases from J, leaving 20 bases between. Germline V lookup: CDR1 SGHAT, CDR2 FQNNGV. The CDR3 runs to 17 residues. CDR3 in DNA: TGTGCCAGCAGCTTAGTTCGGATCCCCAGCGCCATGGAGACCCAGTACTTC. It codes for CASSLVRIPSAMETQYF.

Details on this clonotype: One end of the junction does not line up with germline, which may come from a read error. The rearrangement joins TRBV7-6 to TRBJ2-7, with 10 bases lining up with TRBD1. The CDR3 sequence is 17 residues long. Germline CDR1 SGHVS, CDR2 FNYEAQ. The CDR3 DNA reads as TGCGCCAGCAGCTCTCTGCCCGGGACAGGGGCCTTCGTAGTCCAGTACTTC. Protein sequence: CASSSLPGTGAFVVQYF.

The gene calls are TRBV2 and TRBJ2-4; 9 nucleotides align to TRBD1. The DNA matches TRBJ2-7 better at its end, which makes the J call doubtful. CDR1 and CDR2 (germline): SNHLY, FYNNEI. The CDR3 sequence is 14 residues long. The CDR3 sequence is CASRAGTGLYEQYF. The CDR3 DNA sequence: TGTGCCAGCAGGGCCGGGACAGGGCTTTACGAGCAGTACTTC.